A selection of T cell receptor beta chains follows, all from one sample in a study of graft-versus-host responses after intestinal transplantation. Only in-frame clones appear in the TCRdb table, and some are missing; sequencing was by immunoSEQ multiplex PCR. There are roughly 14,000 clones in the sample; around 33% occur only once, and roughly 2% lies in the top ten. Sample: alloreactive CD8+ T cells from a mixed lymphocyte reaction culture, taken before intestinal transplant. The source is a human patient who received an intestinal transplant. Each CDR3 is given with its conserved first and last residue. A D gene is named only where the DNA matches it firmly. Not every row has a clone size; where given, it reads once, few, many or a size class.

V gene,J gene,clone size,D gene,CDR3 protein,CDR3 DNA
TRBV4-3,TRBJ1-5,NA,TRBD1,CASSQGTGNNQPQHF,TGCGCCAGCAGCCAAGGGACAGGGAACAATCAGCCCCAGCATTTT
TRBV4-3,TRBJ2-3,NA,NA,CASSQDRAGRTDTQYF,TGCGCCAGCAGCCAAGATCGGGCGGGACGCACAGATACGCAGTATTTT
TRBV27,TRBJ2-7,NA,NA,CASSLGAGYEQYF,TGTGCCAGCAGCTTGGGGGCCGGCTACGAGCAGTACTTC
TRBV21-1,TRBJ1-5,few,NA,CASNLTGTNQPQHF,TGTGCCAGCAACCTGACAGGGACTAATCAGCCCCAGCATTTT
TRBV11-2,TRBJ2-1,NA,NA,CASSLLWGPYNEQFF,TGTGCCAGCAGCTTACTCTGGGGGCCCTACAATGAGCAGTTCTTC
TRBV7-2,TRBJ1-2,NA,TRBD1,CALGQAREKDTF,TGTGCCCTGGGACAGGCCCGGGAGAAGGACACCTTC
TRBV7-8,TRBJ1-2,NA,NA,CASSLGGGYGYTF,TGTGCCAGCAGCTTAGGGGGGGGCTATGGCTACACCTTC
TRBV10-2,TRBJ1-5,few,NA,CASSPGFKQPQHF,TGCGCCAGCAGTCCGGGGTTCAAACAGCCCCAGCATTTT
TRBV19,TRBJ1-4,few,TRBD1,CASSILGTGNAELFF,TGTGCCAGTAGTATCCTGGGGACAGGGAATGCGGAACTGTTTTTT
TRBV27,TRBJ1-1,few,NA,CASSFGGLGTEAFF,TGTGCCAGCAGTTTCGGGGGGCTTGGAACTGAAGCTTTCTTT
TRBV11-3,TRBJ2-3,NA,TRBD1,CASSLGQGDTQYF,TGTGCCAGCAGCTTAGGACAGGGGGATACGCAGTATTTT
TRBV6-1,TRBJ2-1,NA,TRBD2,CASSVSGSYNEQFF,TGTGCCAGCAGTGTTAGCGGGTCTTACAATGAGCAGTTCTTC
TRBV29-1,TRBJ2-7,NA,NA,CSAVRSPYEQYF,TGCAGCGCTGTTCGGAGTCCCTACGAGCAGTACTTC
TRBV7-9,TRBJ2-2,NA,NA,CASRSEYRELSGELFF,TGTGCCAGCAGATCCGAATACAGGGAACTGAGCGGGGAGCTGTTTTTT
TRBV11-2,TRBJ2-7,once,TRBD1,CASSLVGQGGLRSYEQYF,TGTGCCAGCAGCTTAGTGGGACAGGGAGGGCTAAGGTCCTACGAGCAGTACTTC
TRBV5-6,TRBJ1-5,NA,TRBD1,CASSLWTGPQHF,TGTGCCAGCAGCTTATGGACAGGGCCCCAGCATTTT
TRBV6-1,TRBJ1-5,few,TRBD1,CASSPGTGGVIAQHF,TGTGCCAGCAGTCCCGGGACAGGGGGAGTTATTGCCCAGCATTTT